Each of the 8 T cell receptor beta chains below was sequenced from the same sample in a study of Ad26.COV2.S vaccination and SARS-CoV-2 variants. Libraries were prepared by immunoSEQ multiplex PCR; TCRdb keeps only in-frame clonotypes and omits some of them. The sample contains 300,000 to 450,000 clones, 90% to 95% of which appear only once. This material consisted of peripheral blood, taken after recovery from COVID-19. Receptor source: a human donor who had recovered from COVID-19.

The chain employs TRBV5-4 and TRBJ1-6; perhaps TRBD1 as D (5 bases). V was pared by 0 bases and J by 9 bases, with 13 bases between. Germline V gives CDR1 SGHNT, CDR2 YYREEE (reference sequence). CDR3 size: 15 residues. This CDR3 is CASSLGLGAASPLHF. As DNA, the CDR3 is TGTGCCAGCAGCTTGGGACTTGGGGCGGCTTCACCCCTCCACTTT.

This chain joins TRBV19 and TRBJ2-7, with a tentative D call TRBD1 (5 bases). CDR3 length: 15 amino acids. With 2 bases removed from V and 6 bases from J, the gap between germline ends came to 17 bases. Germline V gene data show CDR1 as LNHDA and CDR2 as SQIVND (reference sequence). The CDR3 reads CASSIKVGRVGEQYF. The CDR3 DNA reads TGTGCCAGTAGTATAAAGGTGGGCAGGGTGGGCGAGCAGTACTTC.

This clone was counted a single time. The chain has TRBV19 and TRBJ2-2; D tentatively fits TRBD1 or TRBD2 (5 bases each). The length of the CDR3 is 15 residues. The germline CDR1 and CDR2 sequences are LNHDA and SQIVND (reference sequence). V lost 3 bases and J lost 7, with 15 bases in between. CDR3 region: CASSMGVTRYGELFF. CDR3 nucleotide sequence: TGTGCCAGTAGTATGGGGGTCACTCGTTACGGGGAGCTGTTTTTT.

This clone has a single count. The CDR3 DNA reads as TGTGCCAGCAGCCAAGGCGCGGTGTCGGGAAAACTGTTTTTT. Its translation is CASSQGAVSGKLFF. V and J are TRBV6-2 or TRBV6-3 and TRBJ1-4; D is unresolved. Deletions cut 6 bases from V and 10 bases from J, with 18 bases between. The CDR3 loop spans 14 amino acids. Germline V lookup: CDR1 MNHEY, CDR2 SVGEGT.

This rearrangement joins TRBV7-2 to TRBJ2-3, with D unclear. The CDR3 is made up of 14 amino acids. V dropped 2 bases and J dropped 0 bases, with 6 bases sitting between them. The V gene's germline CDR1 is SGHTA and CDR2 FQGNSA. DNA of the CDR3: TGTGCCAGCAGCTTAATGGCTAGCACAGATACGCAGTATTTT. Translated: CASSLMASTDTQYF.

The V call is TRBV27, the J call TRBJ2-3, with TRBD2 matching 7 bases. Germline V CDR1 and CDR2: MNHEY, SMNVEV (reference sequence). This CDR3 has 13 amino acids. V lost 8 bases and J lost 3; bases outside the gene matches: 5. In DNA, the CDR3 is TGTGCCAGCCAGGGCGGGGGTACAGATACGCAGTATTTT. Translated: CASQGGGTDTQYF.

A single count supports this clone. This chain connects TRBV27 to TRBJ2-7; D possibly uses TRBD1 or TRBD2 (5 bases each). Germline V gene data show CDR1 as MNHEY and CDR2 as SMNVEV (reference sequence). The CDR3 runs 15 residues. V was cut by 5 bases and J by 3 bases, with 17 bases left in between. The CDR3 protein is CASSPTAVPLYEQYF. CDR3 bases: TGTGCCAGCAGTCCGACAGCGGTACCGCTCTACGAGCAGTACTTC.

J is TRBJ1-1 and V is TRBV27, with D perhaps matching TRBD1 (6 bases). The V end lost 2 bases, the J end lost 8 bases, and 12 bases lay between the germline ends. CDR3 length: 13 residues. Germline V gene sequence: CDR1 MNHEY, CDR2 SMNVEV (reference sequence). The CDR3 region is CASSLSGQGEAFF. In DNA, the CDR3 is TGTGCCAGCAGTTTAAGCGGGCAGGGGGAAGCTTTCTTT.